The rows below give T cell receptor beta chains drawn from one sample of a study of neurological immune-mediated disorders. One entry per CDR3 protein results from TCRdb running MiXCR on the 5' RACE reads. Of tens of thousands of distinct CDR3 sequences listed, 9.5% to 13% are singletons. The sequenced sample was PBMCs. These receptors were collected from a man aged 25 to 40 in good health. CDR3s include the opening cysteine and the closing phenylalanine or tryptophan. Fields, in order: J gene, clone size, V gene, D gene, CDR3 DNA, CDR3 protein. D genes are given only for firm matches. For some rows the clone size is stated as once, few or many, or as a class when expanded; others skip it.

>TRBJ1-4|many|TRBV19|NA
TGTGCCAGTAGTCCGGAAATCGCAACTAATGAAAAACTGTTTTTT
CASSPEIATNEKLFF
>TRBJ2-1|many|TRBV5-1|TRBD1
TGCGCCAGCAGCTTGTTGGTCTTGACAGGGGGCGAAAAGTTCTTC
CASSLLVLTGGEKFF
>TRBJ2-1|once|TRBV20-1|NA
TGCAGTGCTAAGACGGACCGCCCGGTAGGCTACAATGAGCAGTTCTTC
CSAKTDRPVGYNEQFF
>TRBJ2-7|NA|TRBV29-1|NA
TGCAGCGTTGAAGGCAGGGACTACGAGCAGTACTTC
CSVEGRDYEQYF
>TRBJ2-1|many|TRBV3-1|NA
TGTGCCAGCAGCCAAGGCAGGGATGAGCAGTTCTTC
CASSQGRDEQFF
>TRBJ2-7|many|TRBV12-3/TRBV12-4|NA
TGTGCCAGCAGTTTACAGGGACCCTACGAGCAGTACTTC
CASSLQGPYEQYF
>TRBJ2-7|few|TRBV7-2|TRBD1
TGTGCCAGCAGCTTAGTGGGGACAGGGCTTCCCTACGAGCAGTACTTC
CASSLVGTGLPYEQYF
>TRBJ2-7|many|TRBV7-8|TRBD2
TGTGCCAGCAGCTTAGCGGCGGGTAGCGGGTTCTCCTACGAGCAGTACTTC
CASSLAAGSGFSYEQYF
>TRBJ2-3|many|TRBV28|NA
TGTGCCAGCAGTCTTAGCGGAGGCGCCACAGATACGCAGTATTTT
CASSLSGGATDTQYF
>TRBJ2-3|NA|TRBV20-1|NA
TGCAGTGCTAGAGAACCCGGCCCAGATACGCAGTATTTT
CSAREPGPDTQYF
>TRBJ2-3|NA|TRBV5-6|NA
TGTGCCAGCAGCTGGGACACCGATACGCAGTATTTT
CASSWDTDTQYF
>TRBJ2-1|many|TRBV12-3/TRBV12-4|TRBD2
TGTGCCAGCAGGCTCTCAGCGGGAGGGCATAATGAGCAGTTCTTC
CASRLSAGGHNEQFF
>TRBJ1-1|few|TRBV5-1|NA
TGCGCCAGCAGCTTGGTTCCGCAGATTGAAGCTTTCTTT
CASSLVPQIEAFF
>TRBJ2-1|NA|TRBV10-3|TRBD1
TGTGCCATCAGTTGGACAGGGAATGAGCAGTTCTTC
CAISWTGNEQFF
>TRBJ2-7|many|TRBV5-1|TRBD1
TGCGCCAGCAGGATGGGAACAGGGGGCGAGCAGTACTTC
CASRMGTGGEQYF
>TRBJ2-2|many|TRBV5-8|TRBD2
TGTGCCAGCAGCTTGTTCTTCGGGACTAGCGCCGGGGAGCTGTTTTTT
CASSLFFGTSAGELFF
>TRBJ2-3|many|TRBV5-6|TRBD2
TGTGCCAGCAGCTTTAGAACTAGCGGGAGAGGTGTAGATACGCAGTATTTT
CASSFRTSGRGVDTQYF
>TRBJ2-1|NA|TRBV5-1|NA
TGCGTCAGCAGCTTGGGTGGGTTCTCCTACAATGAGCAGTTCTTC
CVSSLGGFSYNEQFF
>TRBJ2-5|many|TRBV2|NA
TGTGCCAGCAGTTCCGACATAACCGAGACCCAGTACTTC
CASSSDITETQYF
>TRBJ2-7|many|TRBV12-3/TRBV12-4|NA
TGTGCCAGCACCATTAGCGGCTACGAGCAGTACTTC
CASTISGYEQYF
>TRBJ2-7|many|TRBV10-2|NA
TGCGCCAGCAGTGAGTCCAGGCAAGGCGAGCAGTACTTC
CASSESRQGEQYF
>TRBJ1-3|many|TRBV3-1|NA
TGTGCCAGCAGCCAGGATGGGTCTGTTGGAAACACCATATATTTT
CASSQDGSVGNTIYF
>TRBJ2-5|many|TRBV27|TRBD2
TGTGCCAGCAGCCAAGATCCGGGACTAGCTTTGGAGACCCAGTACTTC
CASSQDPGLALETQYF
>TRBJ1-1|many|TRBV7-9|TRBD1
TGTGCCAGCAGCCCGGACCTGAAGACAGGGAAGGGCACTGAAGCTTTCTTT
CASSPDLKTGKGTEAFF
>TRBJ2-5|NA|TRBV28|NA
TGTCCCAGCACAGTATCCCAAGAGACCAAGTACTTC
CPSTVSQETKYF
>TRBJ1-2|many|TRBV20-1|TRBD1
TGCAGTGCTAGCGTACAGGGGGACGACTATGGCTACACCTTC
CSASVQGDDYGYTF
>TRBJ2-3|many|TRBV21-1|NA
TGTGCCAGCAGCAAAGCTAGCGGGAGCCCAGATACGCAGTATTTT
CASSKASGSPDTQYF
>TRBJ2-5|many|TRBV4-1|NA
TGCGCCAGCAGCCAAAACTCGGAGGTTCAGGAGACCCAGTACTTC
CASSQNSEVQETQYF
>TRBJ2-5|few|TRBV12-3/TRBV12-4|NA
TGTGCCAGCAGTTTTGTGTTAGGTCAAGAGACCCAGTACTTC
CASSFVLGQETQYF
>TRBJ2-5|many|TRBV29-1|NA
TGCAGCGTTGTATGGACGGCGGCAGAGACCCAGTACTTC
CSVVWTAAETQYF
>TRBJ1-2|many|TRBV28|TRBD1
TGTGCCAGCAGTTCGATCCTACAGGGGGCTGGCGGCGGCTACACCTTC
CASSSILQGAGGGYTF
>TRBJ2-3|many|TRBV5-6|TRBD1
TGTGCCAGCAGCGCAAAGACAGGGGGGTATACGCAGTATTTT
CASSAKTGGYTQYF
>TRBJ2-1|many|TRBV10-3|NA
TGTGCCATCAGTGAGTCGGGACTCCCACCGCCGGATGAGCAGTTCTTC
CAISESGLPPPDEQFF
>TRBJ2-1|many|TRBV20-1|TRBD2
TGCAGTGCTAGAGGGGGACTAAGCGGGAGTCCGGATGAGCAGTTCTTC
CSARGGLSGSPDEQFF
>TRBJ2-7|many|TRBV5-1|NA
TGCGCCAGCCGTAGCGGATACTACGAGCAGTACTTC
CASRSGYYEQYF
>TRBJ2-7|many|TRBV5-1|NA
TGCGCCAGCAGCTTGTTTAAGGATTCCTACGAGCAGTACTTC
CASSLFKDSYEQYF
>TRBJ2-7|many|TRBV5-1|NA
TGCGCCAGCAGCTTGTTCTTTGGCGGAACGGGCTACGAGCAGTACTTC
CASSLFFGGTGYEQYF
>TRBJ2-5|many|TRBV29-1|TRBD2
TGCAGCGTTGAAGATCGATGGTCTAGCGGGATCGAGACCCAGTACTTC
CSVEDRWSSGIETQYF
>TRBJ2-7|few|TRBV27|NA
TGTGCCAGCAGTTTAGCCAGGGGCTCCTACGAGCAGTACTTC
CASSLARGSYEQYF
>TRBJ1-3|many|TRBV5-1|NA
TGCGCCAGCAGCCCATCGGGAAACACCATATATTTT
CASSPSGNTIYF
>TRBJ2-7|many|TRBV7-2|NA
TGTGCCAGCAGCTTAGACAGGTCCTACGAGCAGTACTTC
CASSLDRSYEQYF
>TRBJ2-7|once|TRBV15|NA
TGTACCAACAGCAGAGACCCATCTCCTGAGCAGTACTTC
CTNSRDPSPEQYF
>TRBJ1-2|few|TRBV10-3|NA
TGTGCCATCAGTGAGGGCCAGGGGTCTGGCTACACCTTC
CAISEGQGSGYTF
>TRBJ2-7|many|TRBV7-9|NA
TGTGCCAGCAGCTTCAAGGACTCCAACACCTACGAGCAGTACTTC
CASSFKDSNTYEQYF
>TRBJ2-7|many|TRBV7-6|TRBD2
TGTGCCAGCAGCTCCGGGGGGTCCCTTGACGAGCAGTACTTC
CASSSGGSLDEQYF
>TRBJ1-5|NA|TRBV24-1|NA
TGTGCCACCAGTGACGCCGGGCCGAGCGGCAATCAGCCCCAGCATTTT
CATSDAGPSGNQPQHF
>TRBJ2-7|many|TRBV10-3|NA
TGTGCCATCAGCTCAACAGGGAATACCTACGAGCAGTACTTC
CAISSTGNTYEQYF
>TRBJ2-7|many|TRBV5-1|NA
TGCGCCAGCAGCTTGGTCGGGGGAGACTACGAGCAGTACTTC
CASSLVGGDYEQYF
>TRBJ1-2|many|TRBV12-3/TRBV12-4|TRBD1
TGTGCCAGCAGAAAACCGGGACAGCCCAATTTCTATGGCTACACCTTC
CASRKPGQPNFYGYTF